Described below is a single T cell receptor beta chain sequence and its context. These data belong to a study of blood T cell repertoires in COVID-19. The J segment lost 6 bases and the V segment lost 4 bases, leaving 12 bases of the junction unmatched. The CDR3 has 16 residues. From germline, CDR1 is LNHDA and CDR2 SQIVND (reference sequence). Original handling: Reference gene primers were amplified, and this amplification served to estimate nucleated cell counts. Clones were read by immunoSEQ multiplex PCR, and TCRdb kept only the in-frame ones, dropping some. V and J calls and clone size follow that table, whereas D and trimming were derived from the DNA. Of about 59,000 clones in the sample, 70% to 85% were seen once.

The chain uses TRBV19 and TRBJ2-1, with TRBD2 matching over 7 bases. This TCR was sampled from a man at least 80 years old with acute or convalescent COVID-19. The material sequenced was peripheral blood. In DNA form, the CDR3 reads TGTGCCAGTAGTACCTTTAGTGGGGACTATCTCAATGAGCAGTTCTTC. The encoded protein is CASSTFSGDYLNEQFF.